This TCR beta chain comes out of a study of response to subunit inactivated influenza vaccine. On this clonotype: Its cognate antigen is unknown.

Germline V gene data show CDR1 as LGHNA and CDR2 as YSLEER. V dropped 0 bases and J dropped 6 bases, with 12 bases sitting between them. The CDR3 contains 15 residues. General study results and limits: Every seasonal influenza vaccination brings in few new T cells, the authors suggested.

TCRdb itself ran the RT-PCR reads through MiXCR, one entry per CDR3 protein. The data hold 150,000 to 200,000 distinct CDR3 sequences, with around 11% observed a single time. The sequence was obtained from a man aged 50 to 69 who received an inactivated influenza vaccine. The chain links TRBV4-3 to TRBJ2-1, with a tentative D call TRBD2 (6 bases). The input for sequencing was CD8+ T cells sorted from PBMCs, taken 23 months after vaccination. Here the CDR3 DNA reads TGCGCCAGCAGCCAAGATGAACTAGCCAGCAATGAGCAGTTCTTC. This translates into CASSQDELASNEQFF.